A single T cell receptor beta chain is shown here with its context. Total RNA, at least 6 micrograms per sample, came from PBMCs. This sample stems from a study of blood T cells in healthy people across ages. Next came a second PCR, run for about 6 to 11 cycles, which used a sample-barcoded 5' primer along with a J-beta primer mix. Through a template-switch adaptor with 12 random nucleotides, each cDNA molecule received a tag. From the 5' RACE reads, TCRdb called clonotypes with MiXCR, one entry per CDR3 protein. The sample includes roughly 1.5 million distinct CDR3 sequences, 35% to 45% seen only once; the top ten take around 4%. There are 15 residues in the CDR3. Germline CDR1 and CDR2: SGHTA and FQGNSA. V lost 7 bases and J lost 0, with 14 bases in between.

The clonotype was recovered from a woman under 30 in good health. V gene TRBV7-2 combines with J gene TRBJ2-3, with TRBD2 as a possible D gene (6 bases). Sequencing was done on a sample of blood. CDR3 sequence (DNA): TGTGCCAGCAAATCGGGGCGGGGAAGCACAGATACGCAGTATTTT. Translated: CASKSGRGSTDTQYF.